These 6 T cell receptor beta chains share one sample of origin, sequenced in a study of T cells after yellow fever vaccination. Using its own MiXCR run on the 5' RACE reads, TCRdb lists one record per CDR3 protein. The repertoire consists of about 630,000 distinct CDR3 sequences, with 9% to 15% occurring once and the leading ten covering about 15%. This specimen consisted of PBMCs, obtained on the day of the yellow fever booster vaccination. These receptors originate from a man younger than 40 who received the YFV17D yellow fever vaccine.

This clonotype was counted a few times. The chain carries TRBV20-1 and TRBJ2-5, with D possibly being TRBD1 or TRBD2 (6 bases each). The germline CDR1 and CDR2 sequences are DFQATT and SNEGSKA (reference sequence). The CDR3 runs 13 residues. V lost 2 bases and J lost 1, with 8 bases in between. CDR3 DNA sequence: TGCAGTGCTAGATGGGGGGCCCAAGAGACCCAGTACTTC. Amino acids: CSARWGAQETQYF.

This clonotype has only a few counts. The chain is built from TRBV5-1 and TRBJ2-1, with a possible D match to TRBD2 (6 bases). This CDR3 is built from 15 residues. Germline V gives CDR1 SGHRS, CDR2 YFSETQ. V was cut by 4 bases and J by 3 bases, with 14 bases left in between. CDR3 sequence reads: CASSETPGGYNEQFF. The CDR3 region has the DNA TGCGCCAGCAGCGAGACACCCGGGGGCTACAATGAGCAGTTCTTC.

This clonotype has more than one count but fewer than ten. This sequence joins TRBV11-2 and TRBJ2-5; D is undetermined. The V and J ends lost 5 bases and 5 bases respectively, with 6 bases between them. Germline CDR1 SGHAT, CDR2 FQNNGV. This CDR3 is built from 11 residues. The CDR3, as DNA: TGTGCCAGCAGCCCTTATGAGACCCAGTACTTC. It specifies CASSPYETQYF. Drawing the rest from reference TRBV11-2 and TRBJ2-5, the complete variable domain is EAGVAQSPRYKIIEKRQSVAFWCNPISGHATLYWYQQILGQGPKLLIQFQNNGVVDDSQLPKDRFSAERLKGVDSTLKIQPAKLEDSAVYLCASSPYETQYFGPGTRLLVL.

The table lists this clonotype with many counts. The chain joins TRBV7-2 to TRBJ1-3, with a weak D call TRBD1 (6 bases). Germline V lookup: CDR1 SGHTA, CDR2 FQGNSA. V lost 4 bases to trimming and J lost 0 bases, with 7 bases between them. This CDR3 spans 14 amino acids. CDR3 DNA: TGTGCCAGCAGCTCGGACAGCTCTGGAAACACCATATATTTT. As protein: CASSSDSSGNTIYF.

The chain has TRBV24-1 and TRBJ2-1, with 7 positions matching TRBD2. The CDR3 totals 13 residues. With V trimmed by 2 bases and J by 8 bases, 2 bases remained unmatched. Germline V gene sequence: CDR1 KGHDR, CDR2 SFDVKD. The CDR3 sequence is CATSDSRGDEQFF. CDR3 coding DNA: TGTGCCACCAGTGATTCCCGGGGGGATGAGCAGTTCTTC.

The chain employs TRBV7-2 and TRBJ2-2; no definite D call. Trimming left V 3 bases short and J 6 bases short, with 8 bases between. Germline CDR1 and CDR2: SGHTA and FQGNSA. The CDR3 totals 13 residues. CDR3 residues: CASSLSESGELFF. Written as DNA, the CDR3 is TGTGCCAGCAGCTTGTCAGAATCCGGGGAGCTGTTTTTT.